A selection of T cell receptor beta chains follows, all from one sample in a study of spatial heterogeneity in lung cancer. Each CDR3 protein is one row after TCRdb ran MiXCR on the 5' RACE reads. The sample carries about 29,000 distinct CDR3 sequences, about 8.8% recorded once. The input for sequencing was PBMCs, taken at surgery. The source of these receptors is a female donor with early-stage non-small cell lung cancer. CDR3s include the opening cysteine and the closing phenylalanine or tryptophan. The order of the fields is V gene, J gene, clone size, D gene, CDR3 DNA, CDR3 protein. The D gene is left open where the match is weak. Size is omitted from some rows. Given values are once, few, many or a class for expanded clones.

TRBV3-1	TRBJ2-5	.	.	TGTGCCAGCAGCCATATGGGGCTAGCGTTTAAAGAGACCCAGTACTTC	CASSHMGLAFKETQYF
TRBV5-1	TRBJ1-2	many	.	TGCGCCAGCAGCTGGACAGATAACTATGGCTACACCTTC	CASSWTDNYGYTF
TRBV29-1	TRBJ1-1	.	.	TGCAGCGGCGACTTAAACACTGAAGCTTTCTTT	CSGDLNTEAFF
TRBV7-2	TRBJ2-2	.	TRBD2	TGTGCCAGCAGCCGCGGACTAGCGGATACCGGGGAGCTGTTTTTT	CASSRGLADTGELFF
TRBV11-2	TRBJ2-3	few	.	TGTGCCAGCAGCTTAAGGCGGGACGCAGATACGCAGTATTTT	CASSLRRDADTQYF
TRBV20-1	TRBJ2-7	.	.	TGCAGTGCTAGAGCCGGGAGCTATTGGAGCGAGCAGTACTTC	CSARAGSYWSEQYF
TRBV6-2/TRBV6-3	TRBJ2-3	many	TRBD2	TGTGCCAGCACCTCTTCGGGTAGCGGGGGAGATACGCAGTATTTT	CASTSSGSGGDTQYF
TRBV5-5	TRBJ1-5	.	.	TGTGCCAGCAGCTTTTCTTTTGGGAGCAATCAGCCCCAGCATTTT	CASSFSFGSNQPQHF
TRBV28	TRBJ2-2	many	.	TGTGCCAGCAGTTTAGGAGGGAGCGGCACCGGGGAGCTGTTTTTT	CASSLGGSGTGELFF
TRBV11-2	TRBJ1-2	.	TRBD1	TGTGCCAGCAGCTCGCTCCGGGACAGGCGGCTCGTGAACTATGGCTACACCTTC	CASSSLRDRRLVNYGYTF
TRBV5-1	TRBJ1-4	few	TRBD1	TGCGCCAGCAGCCCAGGGGGCTCGACTAATGAAAAACTGTTTTTT	CASSPGGSTNEKLFF
TRBV11-1	TRBJ2-2	many	TRBD2	TGTGCCAGCAGCCAAGCCCCAGCGGGAGGGCCACCCGGGGAGCTGTTTTTT	CASSQAPAGGPPGELFF
TRBV20-1	TRBJ1-1	many	.	TGCAGTGCTAGGCTCGGGGCTGGGAACACTGAAGCTTTCTTT	CSARLGAGNTEAFF
TRBV4-2	TRBJ2-3	.	.	TGTGCCAGCAGCCAAGGGGCTGGGCCTAGGACAGATACGCAGTATTTT	CASSQGAGPRTDTQYF
TRBV11-2	TRBJ1-1	many	TRBD1	TGTGCCAGCAGCCCACTCAGACCACAGGGGATCACAGCTTTCTTT	CASSPLRPQGITAFF
TRBV11-2	TRBJ2-3	many	.	TGTGCCAGCAGCTTAGCCGCAGCACCGCCAGATACGCAGTATTTT	CASSLAAAPPDTQYF
TRBV5-6	TRBJ1-5	many	TRBD1	TGTGCCAGCAGCAAGGGACAGCGGGAATTCAATCAGCCCCAGCATTTT	CASSKGQREFNQPQHF
TRBV7-2	TRBJ1-4	few	.	TGTGCCAGCAGCTTAGCTCCACTGGCAACTAATGAAAAACTGTTTTTT	CASSLAPLATNEKLFF
TRBV12-3/TRBV12-4	TRBJ2-1	many	TRBD1	TGTGCCAGCAGCTTACAGGGGGCAACGCAGGGTTTC	CASSLQGATQGF
TRBV5-6	TRBJ2-2	many	TRBD2	TGTGCCAGCAGCTCCGTTCTAGCGGGAGGGCCAGCCGGGGAGCTGTTTTTT	CASSSVLAGGPAGELFF
TRBV2	TRBJ2-5	.	TRBD1	TGTGCCAGCAGTGAAAACAGGGGGCGAGAGACCCAGTACTTC	CASSENRGRETQYF
TRBV15	TRBJ1-1	.	.	TGTGCCACCAGCAGAGAGGTGGGAACGAACACTGAAGCTTTCTTT	CATSREVGTNTEAFF
TRBV5-1	TRBJ2-2	few	.	TGCGCCAGCAGCTTGTATGGTTCTAGCGCCGCGAACACCGGGGAGCTGTTTTTT	CASSLYGSSAANTGELFF
TRBV29-1	TRBJ1-2	few	.	TGCAGCGTTCCCCGGCCCGCGGATGGCTACACCTTC	CSVPRPADGYTF
TRBV28	TRBJ1-5	many	TRBD1	TGTGCCAGCAGTGGGACAGGGCAAGGGCCCCAGCATTTT	CASSGTGQGPQHF
TRBV6-1	TRBJ2-7	few	TRBD1	TGTGCCAGCAGACGGGACAGTCTTTCCTACGAGCAGTACTTC	CASRRDSLSYEQYF
TRBV14	TRBJ2-3	few	.	TGTGCCAGCAGCCAAGAGTTGGTGTTAGCAGCAGATACGCAGTATTTT	CASSQELVLAADTQYF
TRBV27	TRBJ2-2	few	TRBD2	TGTGCCAGCAGTTGGGGGAGGGGCACCGGGGAGCTGTTTTTT	CASSWGRGTGELFF
TRBV30	TRBJ1-5	many	.	TGTGCCTGGAGTTATGGGTCGGATCAGCCCCAGCATTTT	CAWSYGSDQPQHF
TRBV27	TRBJ2-6	many	.	TGTGCCAGTCGGGACGTCGGCTCTGGGGCCAACGTCCTGACTTTC	CASRDVGSGANVLTF
TRBV7-9	TRBJ1-1	many	TRBD1	TGTGCCAGCAGCTTAGTTCGCAGGGGGCTAGCTTTAAACACTGAAGCTTTCTTT	CASSLVRRGLALNTEAFF
TRBV29-1	TRBJ2-6	many	.	TGCAGCGCGGAAACAGGAGCTGGGGCCAACGTCCTGACTTTC	CSAETGAGANVLTF
TRBV7-2	TRBJ1-6	many	.	TGTGCCAGCAGCCAAGCCTGGAATTCACCCCTCCACTTT	CASSQAWNSPLHF
TRBV29-1	TRBJ1-3	many	TRBD1	TGCAGCGTTGGACAGGGTAGCTCTGGAAACACCATATATTTT	CSVGQGSSGNTIYF
TRBV20-1	TRBJ2-7	many	.	TGCAGTGCTCCCGACAGGACCTACGAGCAGTACTTC	CSAPDRTYEQYF
TRBV11-2	TRBJ1-1	few	.	TGTGCCAGCAGGACCCTAAGGGGACGTTTATTTGTTGAAGCTTTCTTT	CASRTLRGRLFVEAFF
TRBV30	TRBJ1-2	.	.	TGTGCCGGACAACCAGGGGAGGGCGGCTACACCTTC	CAGQPGEGGYTF